The 5 T cell receptor beta chains listed next were all sequenced from one sample in a study of T cells after posttransplantation cyclophosphamide. The data were produced by immunoSEQ multiplex PCR, yet TCRdb's version contains in-frame clones alone and is incomplete. The sample has 10,000 or so clones, 89% seen once. Sequenced sample: memory CD4+ T cells sorted from PBMCs. The receptor source for this set is a woman aged 55-70 years in good health, CMV-negative, and a related stem cell transplant donor.

This sequence joins TRBV6-5 and TRBJ1-3; D ambiguous. Germline CDR1 MNHEY, CDR2 SVGAGI. V gave up 2 bases and J gave up 0 bases, with 11 bases separating them. The CDR3 spans 16 residues. CDR3: CASSYTRSSSGNTIYF. The DNA for the CDR3 is TGTGCCAGCAGTTACACCCGGTCGAGCTCTGGAAACACCATATATTTT.

This rearrangement joins TRBV5-1 to TRBJ2-3; TRBD2 might be the D (5 bases). Germline CDR1 and CDR2: SGHRS and YFSETQ. The CDR3 loop spans 11 amino acids. Trimming removed 6 bases at V and 8 bases at J, with 10 bases between. The CDR3 spells CASNDGGTQYF. The CDR3 region has the DNA TGCGCCAGCAACGACGGAGGTACGCAGTATTTT.

The V call is TRBV28, the J call TRBJ2-7; 8 nucleotides line up with TRBD2. Trimming at V came to 5 bases and at J to 3 bases, leaving 6 bases not matched to a gene. CDR3 length equals 14 residues. The germline gives CDR1 MDHEN, CDR2 SYDVKM. The CDR3 loop is CASSRTGGNYEQYF. CDR3 sequence (DNA): TGTGCCAGCAGTAGGACGGGAGGGAACTACGAGCAGTACTTC.

The chain recombines TRBV25-1 with TRBJ2-1, with 9 bases lining up with TRBD1. The V segment lost 3 bases and the J segment 2 bases; nucleotides outside the gene matches: 5. The CDR3 sequence is 16 residues long. CDR1 and CDR2 (germline): MGHDK, SYGVNS. CDR3 sequence (DNA): TGTGCCAGCAGTGATAAGGGGACAGGGCCCTACAATGAGCAGTTCTTC. Protein sequence: CASSDKGTGPYNEQFF.

V is TRBV5-4 and J is TRBJ1-6, with 9 bases aligning to TRBD1. J was trimmed by 4 bases and V by 2 bases; bases with no gene match: 7. This CDR3 contains 17 residues. Germline V gene sequence: CDR1 SGHNT, CDR2 YYREEE (reference sequence). In nucleotides, the CDR3 is TGTGCCAGCAGCTTTGCCGGGACAGGGTCGTATAATTCACCCCTCCACTTT. Amino acids: CASSFAGTGSYNSPLHF.